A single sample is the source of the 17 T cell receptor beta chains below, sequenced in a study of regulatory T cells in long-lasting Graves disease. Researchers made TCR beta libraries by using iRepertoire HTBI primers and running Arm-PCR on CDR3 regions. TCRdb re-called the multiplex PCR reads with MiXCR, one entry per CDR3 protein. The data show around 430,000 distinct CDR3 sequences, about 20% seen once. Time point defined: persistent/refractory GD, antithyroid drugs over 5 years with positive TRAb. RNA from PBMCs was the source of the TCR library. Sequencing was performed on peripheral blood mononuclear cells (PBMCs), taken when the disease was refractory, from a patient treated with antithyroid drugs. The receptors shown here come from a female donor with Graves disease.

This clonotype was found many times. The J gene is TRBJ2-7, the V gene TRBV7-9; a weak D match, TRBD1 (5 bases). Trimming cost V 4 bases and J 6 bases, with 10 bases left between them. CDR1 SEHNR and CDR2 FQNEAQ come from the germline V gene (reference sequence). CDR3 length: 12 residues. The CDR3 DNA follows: TGTGCCAGCAGCTCCGGACATGCCGAGCAGTACTTC. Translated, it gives CASSSGHAEQYF.

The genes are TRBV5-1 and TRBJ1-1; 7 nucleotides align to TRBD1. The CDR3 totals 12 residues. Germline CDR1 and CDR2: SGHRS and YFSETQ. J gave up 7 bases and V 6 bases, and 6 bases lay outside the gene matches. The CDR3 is CASNRQGGEAFF. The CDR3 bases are TGCGCCAGCAATAGACAGGGCGGTGAAGCTTTCTTT.

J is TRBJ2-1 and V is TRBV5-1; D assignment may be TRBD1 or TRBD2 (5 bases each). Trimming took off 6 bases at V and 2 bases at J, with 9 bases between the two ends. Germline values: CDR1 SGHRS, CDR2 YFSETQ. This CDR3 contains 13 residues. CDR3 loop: CASMGTTYNEQFF. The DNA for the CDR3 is TGCGCCAGCATGGGGACCACCTACAATGAGCAGTTCTTC.

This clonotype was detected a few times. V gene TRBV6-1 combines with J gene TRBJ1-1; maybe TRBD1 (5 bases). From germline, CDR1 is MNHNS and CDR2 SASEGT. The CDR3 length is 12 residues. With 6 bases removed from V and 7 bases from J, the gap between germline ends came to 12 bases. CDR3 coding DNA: TGTGCCAGCAGCCGGGGCAGCGGTGAAGCTTTCTTT. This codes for CASSRGSGEAFF.

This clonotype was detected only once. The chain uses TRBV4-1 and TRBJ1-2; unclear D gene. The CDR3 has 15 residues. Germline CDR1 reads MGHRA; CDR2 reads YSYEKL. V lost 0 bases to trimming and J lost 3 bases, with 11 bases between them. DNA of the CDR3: TGCGCCAGCAGCCAAGATGGTCGGATATACTATGGCTACACCTTC. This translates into CASSQDGRIYYGYTF.

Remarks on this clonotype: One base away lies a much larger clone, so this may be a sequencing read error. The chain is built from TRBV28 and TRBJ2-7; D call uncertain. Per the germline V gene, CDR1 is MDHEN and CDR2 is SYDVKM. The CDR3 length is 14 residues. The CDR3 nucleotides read TGTACCAGCAGCCCATGGGAAGGTCCAGAAGCGCAGTACTTC. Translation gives CTSSPWEGPEAQYF.

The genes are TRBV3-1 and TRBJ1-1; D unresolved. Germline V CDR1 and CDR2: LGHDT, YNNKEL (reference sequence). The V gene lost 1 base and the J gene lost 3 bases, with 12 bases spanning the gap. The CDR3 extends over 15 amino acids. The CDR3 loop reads CASSQGPGGHTEAFF. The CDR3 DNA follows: TGTGCCAGCAGCCAAGGCCCGGGAGGGCACACTGAAGCTTTCTTT.

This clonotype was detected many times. The CDR3: CASREFGDYSNQPQHF. CDR3 in DNA: TGTGCCAGCAGAGAGTTCGGTGACTATAGCAATCAGCCCCAGCATTTT. This chain links TRBV7-2 with TRBJ1-5, with no clear D. In germline, CDR1 is SGHTA, CDR2 FQGNSA. V lost 6 bases and J 0 bases, leaving 15 bases between the germline ends. CDR3 length: 16 amino acids. Together with reference TRBV7-2 and TRBJ1-5, the CDR3 gives the full variable domain: GAGVSQSPSNKVTEKGKDVELRCDPISGHTALYWYRQSLGQGLEFLIYFQGNSAPDKSGLPSDRFSAERTGGSVSTLTIQRTQQEDSAVYLCASREFGDYSNQPQHFGDGTRLSIL.

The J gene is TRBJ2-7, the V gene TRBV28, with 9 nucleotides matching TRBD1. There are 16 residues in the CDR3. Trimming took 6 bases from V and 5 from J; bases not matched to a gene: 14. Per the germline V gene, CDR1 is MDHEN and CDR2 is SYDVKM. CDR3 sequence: CASSLTGQGYSNEQYF. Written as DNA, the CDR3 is TGTGCCAGCAGCCTCACTGGACAGGGGTACTCTAACGAGCAGTACTTC.

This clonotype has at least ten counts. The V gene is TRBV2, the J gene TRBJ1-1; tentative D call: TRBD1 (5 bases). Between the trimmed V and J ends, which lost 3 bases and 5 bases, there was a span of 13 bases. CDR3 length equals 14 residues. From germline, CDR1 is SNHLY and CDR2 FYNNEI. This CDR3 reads CASSDMGTRTEAFF. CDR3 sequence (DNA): TGTGCCAGCAGTGACATGGGGACGAGGACTGAAGCTTTCTTT.

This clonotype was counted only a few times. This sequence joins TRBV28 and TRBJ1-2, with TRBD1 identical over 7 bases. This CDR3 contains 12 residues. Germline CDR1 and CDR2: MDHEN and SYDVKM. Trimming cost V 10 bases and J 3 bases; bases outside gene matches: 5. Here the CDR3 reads CATGTEDYGYTF. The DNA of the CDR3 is TGTGCCACCGGGACAGAAGACTATGGCTACACCTTC.

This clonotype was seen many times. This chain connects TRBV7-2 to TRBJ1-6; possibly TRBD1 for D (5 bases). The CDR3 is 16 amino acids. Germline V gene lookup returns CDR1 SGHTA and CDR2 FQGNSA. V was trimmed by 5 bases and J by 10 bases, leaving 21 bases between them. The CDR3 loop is CASSPSLGRVGSPLHF. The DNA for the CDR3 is TGTGCCAGCAGCCCGAGTCTAGGCAGGGTGGGATCACCCCTCCACTTT.

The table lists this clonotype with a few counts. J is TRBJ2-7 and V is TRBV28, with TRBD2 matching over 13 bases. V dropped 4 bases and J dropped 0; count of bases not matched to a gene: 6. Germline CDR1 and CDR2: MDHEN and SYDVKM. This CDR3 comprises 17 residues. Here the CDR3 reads CASSWPRTSGSSYEQYF. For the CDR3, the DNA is TGTGCCAGCAGTTGGCCCCGGACTAGCGGGAGCTCCTACGAGCAGTACTTC.

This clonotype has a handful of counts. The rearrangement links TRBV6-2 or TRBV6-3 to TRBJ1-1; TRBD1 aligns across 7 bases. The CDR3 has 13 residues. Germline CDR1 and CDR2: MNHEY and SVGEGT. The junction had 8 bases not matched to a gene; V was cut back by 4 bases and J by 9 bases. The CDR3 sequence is CASSWRTGEKAFF. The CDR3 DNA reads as TGTGCCAGCAGTTGGAGGACAGGCGAAAAAGCTTTCTTT.

This chain's CDR3 is CASSLIGSNQPQHF. CDR3 in DNA: TGTGCCAGCAGCTTGATCGGTAGCAATCAGCCCCAGCATTTT. The chain employs TRBV5-4 and TRBJ1-5; D not certain. This CDR3 comprises 14 residues. Deletions cut 1 base from V and 0 bases from J, with 5 bases between. CDR1 SGHNT and CDR2 YYREEE come from the germline V gene (reference sequence).

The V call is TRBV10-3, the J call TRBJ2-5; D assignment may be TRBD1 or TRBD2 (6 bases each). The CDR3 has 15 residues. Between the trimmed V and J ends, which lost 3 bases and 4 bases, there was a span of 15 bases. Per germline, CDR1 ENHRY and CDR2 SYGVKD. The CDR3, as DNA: TGTGCCATCAGTGATATAGGGGGGCAAGGAGAGACCCAGTACTTC. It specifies CAISDIGGQGETQYF.

The CDR3 sequence is CASSPWTATSGNEQFF. CDR3 bases: TGTGCCAGCAGTCCCTGGACCGCGACTAGCGGCAATGAGCAGTTCTTC. The V call is TRBV28, the J call TRBJ2-1; 9 bases are shared with TRBD2. This CDR3 region has 16 residues. Germline V gene lookup returns CDR1 MDHEN and CDR2 SYDVKM. V shed 5 bases, J shed 6 bases, and the junction held 11 bases outside the gene matches.